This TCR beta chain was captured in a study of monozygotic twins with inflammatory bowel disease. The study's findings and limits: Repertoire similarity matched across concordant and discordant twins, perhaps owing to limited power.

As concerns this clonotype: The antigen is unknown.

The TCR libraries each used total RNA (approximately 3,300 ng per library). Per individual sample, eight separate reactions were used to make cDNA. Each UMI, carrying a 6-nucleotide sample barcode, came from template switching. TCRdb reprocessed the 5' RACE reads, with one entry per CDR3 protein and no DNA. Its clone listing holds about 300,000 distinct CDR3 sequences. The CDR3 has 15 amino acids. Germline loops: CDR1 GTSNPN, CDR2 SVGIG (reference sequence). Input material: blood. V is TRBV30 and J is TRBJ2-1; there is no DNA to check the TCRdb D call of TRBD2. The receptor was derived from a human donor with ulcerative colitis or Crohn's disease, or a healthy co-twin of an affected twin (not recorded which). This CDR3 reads CAWSDLGLAGSEQFF. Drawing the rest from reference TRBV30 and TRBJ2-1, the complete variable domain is SQTIHQWPATLVQPVGSPLSLECTVEGTSNPNLYWYRQAAGRGLQLLFYSVGIGQISSEVPQNLSASRPQDRQFILSSKKLLLSDSGFYLCAWSDLGLAGSEQFFGPGTRLTVL.